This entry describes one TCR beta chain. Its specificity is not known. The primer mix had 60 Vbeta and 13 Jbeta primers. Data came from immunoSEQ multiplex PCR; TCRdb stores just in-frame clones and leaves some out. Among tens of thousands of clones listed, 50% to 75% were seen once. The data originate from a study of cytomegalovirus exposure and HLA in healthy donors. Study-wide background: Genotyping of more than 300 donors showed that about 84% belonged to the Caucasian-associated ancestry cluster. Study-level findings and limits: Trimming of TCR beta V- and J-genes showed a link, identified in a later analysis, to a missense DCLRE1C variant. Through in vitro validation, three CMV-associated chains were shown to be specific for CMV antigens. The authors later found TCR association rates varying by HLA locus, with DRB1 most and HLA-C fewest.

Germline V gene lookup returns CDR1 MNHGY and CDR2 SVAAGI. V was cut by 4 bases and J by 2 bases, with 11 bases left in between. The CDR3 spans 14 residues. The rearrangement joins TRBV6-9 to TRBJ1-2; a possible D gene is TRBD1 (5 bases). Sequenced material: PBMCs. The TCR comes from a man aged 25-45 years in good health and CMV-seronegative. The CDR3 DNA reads TGTGCCAGCAGTTCATGGGGGGACAACTATGGCTACACCTTC. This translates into CASSSWGDNYGYTF.